The present TCR beta chain was sequenced within a study of human T cells and chemical hapten exposure. Study context: Subjects had 2% DPC placed on roughly 2 cm by roughly 2 cm of upper inner arm skin for sensitization.

The germline gives CDR1 LGHDT, CDR2 YNNKEL (reference sequence). Losses at the gene ends were 2 bases for V and 15 bases for J; bases not matched to a gene: 9. CDR3 length: 15 amino acids. Time point described: patch test 2, 6 weeks after DPC sensitization. Treatment indicated: therapeutic diphenylcyclopropenone sensitization with weekly scalp DPC. What the library attached to individual cDNA molecules were unique molecular identifiers. Study processing details: There were a median of around 100,000 TCRs per sample, with a range from roughly 23,224 to 690,600. TCRdb reprocessed the RACE reads via MiXCR and lists one record per CDR3 protein. These V and J calls derive from TCRdb rather than the authors' analysis. The repertoire holds 85,000 to 95,000 distinct CDR3 sequences, with 9.5% to 11% as singletons.

This receptor was taken from a man aged 35-49 years with alopecia areata. Some clones in this sample may be carry-over from other donors' samples. The chain combines TRBV3-1 with TRBJ2-1; 14 positions agree with TRBD2. The input for sequencing was whole blood, taken in connection with sensitization to the hapten diphenylcyclopropenone (DPC). CDR3 protein: CASSQSMGLAGEGFF. The DNA for the CDR3 is TGTGCCAGCAGCCAATCCATGGGACTAGCGGGAGAGGGGTTCTTC.